Below are 3 T cell receptor beta chains sequenced from a single sample in a study of regulatory T cells in long-lasting Graves disease (dated by TCRdb to about 2021). Taken with the paper, the label for time point translates to: newly diagnosed GD, antithyroid drugs for less than 3 months. For both TCR sequencing and RNA sequencing, RNA was extracted from PBMCs using TRIzol. Libraries were built with multiplex PCR. These reads were obtained on an Illumina HiSeq 4000. TCR beta libraries were built with iRepertoire HTBI primers and Arm-PCR amplification of CDR3 regions. TCRdb applied fastp at Q25 and MiXCR to the public reads, then kept only in-frame beta chains. Each entry is one CDR3 protein sequence, shown with its most common DNA and genes. The sample contains hundreds of thousands of distinct CDR3 sequences, 16% of them found a single time. The ten largest clones take up approximately 30% of the sample.

The data were also submitted as part of a second study, on T cells in Graves' hyperthyroidism and ophthalmopathy.

The source was peripheral blood mononuclear cells (PBMCs), collected at new diagnosis, from a patient treated with antithyroid drugs. The receptor set was obtained from a man aged 35-49 years with Graves disease. Donor details come from another sample of the same person, matched by shared clones.

The chain couples TRBV7-6 to TRBJ2-7; D is possibly TRBD1 or TRBD2 (6 bases each). This CDR3 has 16 amino acids. Trimming stripped 5 bases from V and 2 bases from J, with 19 bases between. Germline V gene sequence: CDR1 SGHVS, CDR2 FNYEAQ. CDR3 DNA sequence: TGTGCCAGCAGCACCGGAGGGGGTCTTTTTACCTACGAGCAGTACTTC. This translates into CASSTGGGLFTYEQYF.

This clonotype was seen many times. The chain couples TRBV30 to TRBJ1-5; TRBD1 might be the D (5 bases). The V gene lost 0 bases and the J gene lost 3 bases, with 12 bases spanning the gap. CDR1 and CDR2 (germline): GTSNPN, SVGIG (reference sequence). This CDR3 is 15 amino acids long. CDR3 nucleotides: TGTGCCTGGAGTGTACGGGCAGGGTACAATCAGCCCCAGCATTTT. Its protein is CAWSVRAGYNQPQHF.

This clonotype was counted at least ten times. V and J are TRBV18 and TRBJ1-2; D is undetermined. CDR1 is KGHSH and CDR2 is LQKENI in the germline V gene. V dropped 1 base and J dropped 0 bases, with 15 bases sitting between them. The CDR3 runs 17 residues. CDR3 protein: CASSPRSPRGSNYGYTF. DNA for the CDR3: TGTGCCAGCTCACCACGGTCTCCCCGAGGATCTAACTATGGCTACACCTTC.